The 27 T cell receptor beta chains given below trace back to one sample, sequenced in a study of cytomegalovirus exposure and HLA in healthy donors. The PCR employed 60 Vbeta primers together with 13 Jbeta primers. Produced via immunoSEQ multiplex PCR; TCRdb's table is partial and in-frame only. The sample has 150,000 to 200,000 clones, roughly 80% seen once; the top ten hold around 0.25%. Source material: PBMCs. These TCRs come from a boy between 10 and 17 years old in good health and CMV-seronegative.

DNA for the CDR3: TGTGCCAGCAGTGGCCTAGCGGGAGGGCCAGGAACGCAGTATTTT. Amino acids: CASSGLAGGPGTQYF. The chain uses TRBV6-5 and TRBJ2-3, with 12 positions matching TRBD2. The CDR3 has 15 residues. CDR1 and CDR2 from the germline V gene are MNHEY and SVGAGI. The V gene end was trimmed by 5 bases and the J gene end by 9 bases; junction bases not matched to a gene: 9.

This clone appeared once. The chain is built from TRBV2 and TRBJ2-1; 7 positions agree with TRBD1. Germline V gene sequence: CDR1 SNHLY, CDR2 FYNNEI. Unmatched junction bases numbered 6, after V lost 4 bases and J lost 0 bases. This CDR3 region has 16 residues. Written as DNA, the CDR3 is TGTGCCAGCAGTGCCTACCGGACAGGCTCCTACAATGAGCAGTTCTTC. Translating gives CASSAYRTGSYNEQFF.

The chain carries TRBV19 and TRBJ1-5; 7 bases fit TRBD1. The CDR3 has 14 amino acids. Germline loops: CDR1 LNHDA, CDR2 SQIVND (reference sequence). The ends lost 6 bases at V and 9 bases at J; junction bases unmatched: 11. CDR3 sequence reads: CASRRDSSLRPQHF. In DNA, the CDR3 is TGTGCCAGTAGACGGGACAGCTCCCTTCGGCCCCAGCATTTT. Drawing the rest from reference TRBV19 and TRBJ1-5, the complete variable domain is DGGITQSPKYLFRKEGQNVTLSCEQNLNHDAMYWYRQDPGQGLRLIYYSQIVNDFQKGDIAEGYSVSREKKESFPLTVTSAQKNPTAFYLCASRRDSSLRPQHFGDGTRLSIL.

The genes are TRBV6-6 and TRBJ2-7; D ambiguous. Per the germline V gene, CDR1 is MNHNY and CDR2 is SVGAGI (reference sequence). Trimming removed 0 bases at V and 2 bases at J, with 11 bases between. The CDR3 has 15 residues. The CDR3 sequence: CASSYSLGPAYEQYF. The CDR3 nucleotides read TGTGCCAGCAGTTACTCCTTGGGCCCAGCCTACGAGCAGTACTTC.

This clone has just one count. The chain recombines TRBV2 with TRBJ2-3; 9 bases align to TRBD1. The V segment lost 6 bases and the J segment 1 base; nucleotides outside the gene matches: 5. Germline V gene data show CDR1 as SNHLY and CDR2 as FYNNEI. The CDR3 runs to 15 residues. CDR3 protein: CASSLGQGRTDTQYF. The CDR3, as DNA: TGTGCCAGCAGCCTGGGACAGGGACGCACAGATACGCAGTATTTT.

This sequence joins TRBV6-6 and TRBJ1-4; possible D gene TRBD1, 5 bases. Trimming cost V 7 bases and J 5 bases, with 14 bases left between them. The CDR3 is 14 residues long. CDR1 is MNHNY and CDR2 is SVGAGI in the germline V gene (reference sequence). The CDR3 region is CASTHRQPNEKLFF. The DNA for the CDR3 is TGTGCCAGCACCCACAGACAGCCGAATGAAAAACTGTTTTTT.

The chain links TRBV5-4 to TRBJ2-1, with 9 bases identical to TRBD2. Germline V lookup: CDR1 SGHNT, CDR2 YYREEE (reference sequence). The CDR3 spans 16 residues. Unmatched junction bases numbered 5, after V lost 4 bases and J lost 0 bases. The CDR3 region is CASSPISGSSYNEQFF. The CDR3 DNA follows: TGTGCCAGCAGCCCGATTAGCGGGAGCTCCTACAATGAGCAGTTCTTC.

In this sample, this clone turned up once. This rearrangement joins TRBV28 to TRBJ2-7; 9 bases match TRBD1. The CDR3 totals 15 residues. Germline CDR1 reads MDHEN; CDR2 reads SYDVKM. V was clipped by 6 bases and J by 2 bases; unmatched bases: 8. In DNA form, the CDR3 reads TGTGCCAGCAGCAGACAGGGACAGGGCGCCTACGAGCAGTACTTC. Protein product: CASSRQGQGAYEQYF.

CDR3 in DNA: TGTGCCAGCAGTGAGGCGTGGGGGGAGTGGAATGAGCAGTTCTTC. This translates into CASSEAWGEWNEQFF. V and J are TRBV6-1 and TRBJ2-1; D is perhaps TRBD2 (6 bases). In germline, CDR1 is MNHNS, CDR2 SASEGT. With 3 bases removed from V and 7 bases from J, the gap between germline ends came to 16 bases. CDR3 length equals 15 residues.

This rearrangement joins TRBV6-6 to TRBJ1-5; 9 bases fit TRBD1. Germline trimming cut 6 bases from V and 1 base from J; bases unmatched to any gene: 7. CDR3 length: 16 residues. Per germline, CDR1 MNHNY and CDR2 SVGAGI (reference sequence). CDR3: CASRATGGLSNQPQHF. The CDR3 DNA is TGTGCCAGCAGAGCCACAGGGGGCTTGAGCAATCAGCCCCAGCATTTT.

The J gene is TRBJ2-7, the V gene TRBV5-6, with a tentative D call TRBD1 (5 bases). The V and J ends lost 0 bases and 0 bases respectively, with 7 bases between them. Per the germline V gene, CDR1 is SGHDT and CDR2 is YYEEEE. The CDR3 is 14 amino acids. The CDR3 protein is CASSLAGHSYEQYF. In DNA, the CDR3 is TGTGCCAGCAGCTTGGCAGGGCACTCCTACGAGCAGTACTTC.

This clone showed up just once. The chain is built from TRBV9 and TRBJ2-2, with TRBD2 matching over 7 bases. Per germline, CDR1 SGDLS and CDR2 YYNGEE. J gave up 7 bases and V 0 bases, and 9 bases lay outside the gene matches. The CDR3 has 16 residues. The CDR3 region has the DNA TGTGCCAGCAGCGTAGCTGCGGGAGAAAGTATCGGGGAGCTGTTTTTT. Translation gives CASSVAAGESIGELFF.

V usage is TRBV9 and J usage is TRBJ1-2; D is undetermined. The ends were cut back, 0 bases at V and 0 bases at J, with 9 bases in the middle. CDR3 length: 15 residues. CDR1 SGDLS and CDR2 YYNGEE come from the germline V gene. The DNA for the CDR3 is TGTGCCAGCAGCGTAGGTTCAGCGACTAACTATGGCTACACCTTC. This sequence encodes CASSVGSATNYGYTF. Full variable domain (missing parts from reference TRBV9 and TRBJ1-2): DSGVTQTPKHLITATGQRVTLRCSPRSGDLSVYWYQQSLDQGLQFLIQYYNGEERAKGNILERFSAQQFPDLHSELNLSSLELGDSALYFCASSVGSATNYGYTFGSGTRLTVV.

The chain uses TRBV6-1 and TRBJ2-7; a weak D match, TRBD2 (5 bases). The germline CDR1 and CDR2 sequences are MNHNS and SASEGT. There are 13 residues in the CDR3. V was clipped by 6 bases and J by 4 bases, with 13 bases between them. CDR3 amino acids: CASRAEVEYEQYF. CDR3 sequence (DNA): TGTGCCAGCAGGGCGGAGGTAGAATACGAGCAGTACTTC.

In this sample, this clone turned up once. For the CDR3, the DNA is TGCGCCAGCAGCCAAAGGACAGGGGACGAGCAGTACTTC. Protein: CASSQRTGDEQYF. The chain uses TRBV4-3 and TRBJ2-7; 9 bases are a match to TRBD1. V lost 2 bases and J lost 5; bases outside the gene matches: 1. The CDR3 contains 13 residues. Germline CDR1 and CDR2: LGHNA and YSLEER.

The CDR3: CASSLEPDFYSPLHF. CDR3 nucleotide sequence: TGCGCCAGCAGCTTGGAGCCAGACTTTTATTCACCCCTCCACTTT. The rearrangement uses TRBV5-1 and TRBJ1-6; D unclear. The V gene lost 0 bases and the J gene lost 8 bases, with 12 bases spanning the gap. CDR1 is SGHRS, CDR2 YFSETQ, per germline. This CDR3 contains 15 residues.

V is TRBV19 and J is TRBJ1-4; TRBD1 matches at 8 bases. This CDR3 is 13 amino acids long. Germline values: CDR1 LNHDA, CDR2 SQIVND (reference sequence). The V and J ends lost 5 bases and 14 bases, in that order; junction bases with no gene match: 10. In DNA form, the CDR3 reads TGTGCCAGTAGTCCGCACCTCGACAGGGGCCTGTTTTTT. Translation gives CASSPHLDRGLFF.

This chain connects TRBV27 to TRBJ2-3; D remains unclear. The CDR3 contains 16 residues. CDR1 and CDR2 (germline): MNHEY, SMNVEV (reference sequence). Trimming shortened V by 6 bases and J by 1 base, and 17 bases separated the two germline ends. DNA for the CDR3: TGTGCCAGCAGCCCGGTACGATTTGGTGGCACAGATACGCAGTATTTT. It encodes CASSPVRFGGTDTQYF.

The J gene is TRBJ1-5, the V gene TRBV9; D unresolved. Trimming cost V 0 bases and J 5 bases, with 9 bases left between them. This CDR3 region has 14 residues. In germline, CDR1 is SGDLS, CDR2 YYNGEE. The CDR3 reads CASSVDNSHQPQHF. The CDR3 DNA sequence: TGTGCCAGCAGCGTAGATAATTCCCATCAGCCCCAGCATTTT. Looking up the rest from reference TRBV9 and TRBJ1-5 gives the full variable domain: DSGVTQTPKHLITATGQRVTLRCSPRSGDLSVYWYQQSLDQGLQFLIQYYNGEERAKGNILERFSAQQFPDLHSELNLSSLELGDSALYFCASSVDNSHQPQHFGDGTRLSIL.

This chain joins TRBV27 and TRBJ2-2; no definite D call. Trimming stripped 2 bases from V and 6 bases from J, with 7 bases between. The length of the CDR3 is 13 residues. Germline V gives CDR1 MNHEY, CDR2 SMNVEV (reference sequence). CDR3 protein: CASSLMSPGELFF. CDR3 DNA: TGTGCCAGCAGTTTAATGAGCCCCGGGGAGCTGTTTTTT.

V usage is TRBV5-6 and J usage is TRBJ2-5, with D possibly being TRBD1 (6 bases). Germline V gives CDR1 SGHDT, CDR2 YYEEEE. The CDR3 contains 14 residues. V dropped 4 bases and J dropped 2 bases, with 12 bases sitting between them. CDR3 sequence reads: CASSQGLRQETQYF. CDR3 nucleotides: TGTGCCAGCAGCCAGGGGTTAAGGCAAGAGACCCAGTACTTC. The full variable domain, in which reference TRBV5-6 and TRBJ2-5 provide the parts outside the CDR3, is DAGVTQSPTHLIKTRGQQVTLRCSPKSGHDTVSWYQQALGQGPQFIFQYYEEEERQRGNFPDRFSGHQFPNYSSELNVNALLLGDSALYLCASSQGLRQETQYFGPGTRLLVL.

J is TRBJ2-7 and V is TRBV7-9, with D maybe TRBD1 (5 bases). CDR1 and CDR2 (germline): SEHNR, FQNEAQ (reference sequence). There are 11 residues in the CDR3. V was clipped by 11 bases and J by 5 bases, with 13 bases between them. The CDR3 here is CAQGPGHEQYF. CDR3 DNA: TGTGCCCAGGGCCCGGGCCACGAGCAGTACTTC.

The rearrangement uses TRBV18 and TRBJ1-1, with D unresolved. The CDR3 contains 14 residues. V lost 3 bases and J 1 base, leaving 9 bases between the germline ends. The germline V gene has CDR1 KGHSH and CDR2 LQKENI. As DNA, the CDR3 is TGTGCCAGCTCACCCCGCCCAGGGAACACTGAAGCTTTCTTT. This sequence encodes CASSPRPGNTEAFF.

The chain recombines TRBV15 with TRBJ2-7; tentative D call: TRBD2 (5 bases). The V end was cut by 0 bases, the J end by 4 bases, with 19 bases between. CDR1 is LNHNV and CDR2 is YYDKDF in the germline V gene (reference sequence). The CDR3 loop spans 17 amino acids. In DNA, the CDR3 is TGTGCCACCAGCAGAGATGGCCTAGCCTTCTACGGGTACGAGCAGTACTTC. It specifies CATSRDGLAFYGYEQYF.

With respect to this clone: Relative to the germline gene, one junction end is altered; a read error may explain this. The sample has other DNA sequences that encode this CDR3 too. The chain couples TRBV30 to TRBJ2-7, with 8 bases that match TRBD2. Germline CDR1 GTSNPN, CDR2 SVGIG (reference sequence). This CDR3 is built from 16 residues. In DNA form, the CDR3 reads TGTGCCTGGAGTGGACGGGAGGGCTTCTGGGTAAACGAGCAATACTTC. Amino acid sequence: CAWSGREGFWVNEQYF.

The V and J genes are TRBV13 and TRBJ2-7; D is perhaps TRBD2 (5 bases). The germline V and J ends were trimmed by 5 bases and 5 bases, with 19 bases remaining between them. Germline V CDR1 and CDR2: PRHDT, FYEKMQ (reference sequence). CDR3 length equals 15 residues. Here the CDR3 reads CASSTALGKGNEQYF. In nucleotides, the CDR3 is TGTGCCAGCAGCACGGCCCTCGGGAAAGGGAACGAGCAGTACTTC.

This chain links TRBV19 with TRBJ2-6; TRBD1 matches 7 bases. CDR1 LNHDA and CDR2 SQIVND come from the germline V gene (reference sequence). The CDR3 spans 15 residues. V shed 5 bases, J shed 4 bases, and the junction held 5 bases outside the gene matches. The CDR3 DNA follows: TGTGCCAGTAGTCTAGGGACAGTCGGGGCCAACGTCCTGACTTTC. Encoded protein: CASSLGTVGANVLTF.